The text below deals with one T cell receptor beta chain. Antigen: not known. The sample is drawn from a study of blood T cells in healthy people across ages. Every donor gave approximately 10 milliliters of peripheral blood. The second PCR ran about 6 to 12 cycles with a sample-barcoded 5' primer and J-beta primers. MiXCR was run by TCRdb on the 5' RACE reads, yielding one entry per CDR3 protein. The repertoire holds around 800,000 distinct CDR3 sequences, with about 59% as singletons. Germline trimming cut 6 bases from V and 8 bases from J; bases unmatched to any gene: 12. This CDR3 spans 14 amino acids. Germline V gene data show CDR1 as MDHEN and CDR2 as SYDVKM. Regarding the study as a whole: The long-lived group displayed more naive CD4+ cells, plus higher diversity, than the aged donors did. Older individuals had lower TCR beta diversity per million T cells (the decline was roughly linear).

Material: blood. The source of this sequence is a man aged 25 to 40 in good health. The chain is built from TRBV28 and TRBJ1-2; 7 bases agree with TRBD1. This CDR3 reads CASSPGDREGGYTF. The DNA of the CDR3 is TGTGCCAGCAGCCCGGGAGACAGGGAGGGCGGCTACACCTTC.